The sequence of this TCR beta chain was determined in a study of T cell repertoires in cytomegalovirus infection. Looking at the study overall: In public TCR beta signatures, there were indications of both CMV infection and matching HLA type. Findings and caveats of the study: CMV-specific TCR beta clonotypes restricted by HLA-C dominated the ex vivo response. Summed frequency of shared TCR beta families picked out CMV carriers who also had the relevant HLA.

V shed 1 base and J 10 bases; nucleotides not matched to a gene: 14. CDR3 length equals 16 residues. The germline gives CDR1 LNHNV, CDR2 YYDKDF (reference sequence). With respect to this clonotype: Its target is unknown.

One entry per CDR3 protein results from TCRdb running MiXCR on the reads. Of approximately 170,000 distinct CDR3 sequences detected, over 15% appear once; the ten largest clones hold roughly a sixth. The sample was CD8+ T cells from PBMCs. The chain has TRBV15 and TRBJ2-3; 7 nucleotides match TRBD1. The sequence derives from a human donor in good health (CMV status not recorded). Some clones in this sample may be carry-over from other donors' samples. The CDR3, as DNA: TGTGCCACCAGCAGAGTAAGAGCCCCGACAGGGCTCTCGCAGTATTTT. It is translated as CATSRVRAPTGLSQYF.